This entry describes one T cell receptor (beta chain). This clone was counted once. Its antigen target is currently unknown. One base away there is no much larger clone; base qualities are not given. Library method: the immunoSEQ multiplex PCR assay. TCRbeta CDR3 sequencing was performed at survey depth by Adaptive Biotechnologies, and CDR3 sequences, V/J genes, productive frequency and template counts were reported. TCR beta CDR3 regions were amplified from genomic DNA instead of RNA. In the authors' own workflow: Jensen-Shannon divergence served to quantify pairwise repertoire overlap between tissues, with 0 meaning identical and 1 meaning complete divergence. Tissues were grouped by single-linkage agglomerative hierarchical clustering of pairwise JSD values, and the clustering results were shown as dendrograms. GLIPH2 was run on all patient samples with simulation_depth 1000, kmer_min_depth 3, cdr3_length_cutoff 8, keeping groups with more than two unique CDR3s. In a standardized tissue-overlap score, Jaccard GLIPH-group overlap across patients was extrapolated to a standard repertoire size of 1000 clones. Linear mixed-effect models, with tissue included as a fixed effect and individual included as a random effect, were used to assess associations of diversity with clinical or experimental variables. TCRdb's version of the immuneACCESS table is confined to in-frame rearrangements and falls short of the full clone set. An unresolved V gene accounts for under half of the shortfall where checked; the remainder is of unknown origin. V, J and clone size derive from that table, while D and trimming were established from the DNA sequence. This sample gives 25,000 to 35,000 clones in total; 65% to 90% of them show up just once. The top ten hold less than 4% of the sample.

What this sample's time point label stands for: recipient (host-origin) PBMCs collected before allo-HCT. This entry belongs to a study of tissue T cells after allogeneic stem cell transplantation (dated by TCRdb to between 2021 and 2022). Describing the broader study: Over an approximately three-year period, several adult allo-HCT recipients who had steroid-refractory GVHD were prospectively enrolled in a research-autopsy study. All GVHD patients received grafts from donors, several unmodified and three CD34-selected to deplete T cells. Every GVHD patient had gastrointestinal GVHD and was given several lines of GVHD-directed therapy, and 5 or 6 of the GVHD patients also had skin involvement. About five GVHD patients had pre-transplant PBMCs available, and those PBMCs were of recipient origin. For viably preserved blood and marrow, CD3+ T cells were flow-sorted when cell numbers permitted, and smaller samples went directly to DNA extraction. Using research autopsies of patients with and without GVHD, plus mouse models of GVHD, the study profiled TCR beta repertoires across many tissues. The human arm was a prospective observational study without blinding or randomization. The study at large found these results: Which tissue TCRs were alloreactive or antigen-specific was not determined in the study, and some of the clones might have been host cells that persisted. Within patients, how anatomically similar tissues were was a major factor shaping TCR repertoire composition, regardless of disease or transplant status. Not many T cell clones showed up in more than one patient, yet clustering based on motifs uncovered repertoire signatures that were shared across patients in a tissue-specific way. Blood and spleen T cells captured only a limited portion of the TCR repertoire detected in tissues, in both patients and mice. The patient cohort was small and clinically heterogeneous, and sampling depth was acknowledged as a limitation.

CDR1 and CDR2 are read off the germline V gene (reference sequence) as LNHDA and SQIVND. V lost 0 bases and J lost 1 base; the stretch between them is 4 bases long. Reading from cysteine to phenylalanine, the CDR3 counts 14 amino acids. The sequence is cut down to CDR3 DNA, 42 bases in frame from base 1. The receptor's source is a woman aged 18-50 years who later had graft-versus-host disease after an allogeneic stem cell transplant. The chain joins TRBV19 to TRBJ2-1; the D gene lacks a confident call. Sequences were derived from blood, sampled before transplantation. CDR3 protein: CASSIDLSYNEQFF. The DNA sequence follows: TGTGCCAGTAGTATAGATCTATCCTACAATGAGCAGTTCTTC.